Presented here are 27 T cell receptor beta chains from one specimen sequenced in a study of cytomegalovirus exposure and HLA in healthy donors. Sequenced by immunoSEQ multiplex PCR; TCRdb stores in-frame clones only, minus some. Here the sample spans 150,000 to 200,000 clones, about nine tenths being singletons. Sequenced input: PBMCs. Receptor source: a woman between 25 and 40 years old in good health and CMV-seronegative.

The rearrangement links TRBV5-1 to TRBJ2-7; 7 bases are shared with TRBD1. V lost 2 bases to trimming and J lost 2 bases; unmatched junction nucleotides: 7. The CDR3 totals 15 residues. The germline gives CDR1 SGHRS, CDR2 YFSETQ. As DNA, the CDR3 is TGCGCCAGCAGCTTCGGGACAGCCCCCGCCTACGAGCAGTACTTC. Protein product: CASSFGTAPAYEQYF.

This clone was found once. The chain joins TRBV4-3 to TRBJ1-2; D gene uncertain. The V gene lost 2 bases and the J gene lost 2 bases, with 9 bases spanning the gap. The CDR3 length is 14 residues. From germline, CDR1 is LGHNA and CDR2 YSLEER. This CDR3 reads CASSQRGRNYGYTF. As DNA, the CDR3 is TGCGCCAGCAGCCAACGTGGAAGAAACTATGGCTACACCTTC.

A remark on this clone: Other DNA sequences from this sample encode an identical CDR3 as well. This chain connects TRBV4-1 to TRBJ2-7, with D possibly being TRBD1 (6 bases). The CDR3 runs 14 residues. Trimming cost V 0 bases and J 2 bases, with 8 bases left between them. Per germline, CDR1 MGHRA and CDR2 YSYEKL. Written as DNA, the CDR3 is TGCGCCAGCAGCCAAGACAGGGGCCCCTACGAGCAGTACTTC. Translated, it gives CASSQDRGPYEQYF.

The chain has TRBV7-3 and TRBJ2-1, with 8 positions matching TRBD2. Germline values: CDR1 SGHTA, CDR2 FQGTGA. Trimming cost V 2 bases and J 6 bases; bases outside gene matches: 6. There are 15 residues in the CDR3. CDR3 nucleotide sequence: TGTGCCAGCAGCTTATACGGGGGGGCCTCCAATGAGCAGTTCTTC. It translates to CASSLYGGASNEQFF.

J is TRBJ1-3 and V is TRBV25-1; D gene unclear. CDR1 is MGHDK and CDR2 is SYGVNS in the germline V gene. Trimming removed 3 bases from V and 0 bases from J, with 12 bases in between. The CDR3 spans 16 residues. As DNA, the CDR3 is TGTGCCAGCAGTGAGGACCTTCGGTTCTCTGGAAACACCATATATTTT. Residues: CASSEDLRFSGNTIYF.

The chain carries TRBV4-1 and TRBJ2-3; a possible D gene is TRBD1 (6 bases). Trimming left V 2 bases short and J 0 bases short, with 15 bases between. Germline V gene lookup returns CDR1 MGHRA and CDR2 YSYEKL. There are 17 residues in the CDR3. Here the CDR3 reads CASSQRSQGTSTDTQYF. The CDR3 DNA reads TGCGCCAGCAGCCAAAGGTCGCAGGGGACCAGCACAGATACGCAGTATTTT.

This clone occurred once. This chain uses TRBV4-3 with TRBJ1-2; 7 bases line up with TRBD1. V shed 1 base and J 7 bases; nucleotides not matched to a gene: 6. The CDR3 extends over 14 amino acids. Germline V lookup: CDR1 LGHNA, CDR2 YSLEER. CDR3: CASSQGNRGGGYTF. The CDR3 region has the DNA TGCGCCAGCAGCCAAGGTAACAGGGGAGGTGGCTACACCTTC.

The chain recombines TRBV11-2 with TRBJ2-1; D gene uncertain. Trimming stripped 5 bases from V and 4 bases from J, with 6 bases between. The germline gives CDR1 SGHAT, CDR2 FQNNGV. The CDR3 runs 12 residues. The chain's CDR3 is CASSHQYNEQFF. In DNA, the CDR3 is TGTGCCAGCAGCCATCAGTACAATGAGCAGTTCTTC.

The CDR3: CAWRLAGGEQFF. The CDR3 region has the DNA TGTGCCTGGAGACTAGCGGGAGGCGAGCAGTTCTTC. The chain links TRBV30 to TRBJ2-1; TRBD2 matches 12 bases. CDR1 is GTSNPN, CDR2 SVGIG, per germline (reference sequence). The length of the CDR3 is 12 residues. With 3 bases clipped from V and 10 bases from J, the junction kept 1 base outside the gene matches.

This clone was recorded once. V and J are TRBV7-2 and TRBJ2-3; 8 bases line up with TRBD1. Germline CDR1 is SGHTA and CDR2 is FQGNSA. The length of the CDR3 is 15 residues. Trimming removed 3 bases from V and 0 bases from J; junction bases left unmatched: 2. The CDR3 here is CASSFGQGSTDTQYF. Written as DNA, the CDR3 is TGTGCCAGCAGCTTCGGACAGGGAAGCACAGATACGCAGTATTTT.

This clone occurred a few times. The rearrangement links TRBV18 to TRBJ1-5, with TRBD1 as a possible D gene (5 bases). CDR1 and CDR2 from the germline V gene are KGHSH and LQKENI. This CDR3 has 13 amino acids. Trimming pared 3 bases from V and 5 bases from J, leaving 8 bases between. CDR3 sequence: CASSPLGHQPQHF. The CDR3 DNA is TGTGCCAGCTCACCCTTGGGACATCAGCCCCAGCATTTT.

The rearrangement links TRBV5-1 to TRBJ2-2; 10 bases fit TRBD2. In germline, CDR1 is SGHRS, CDR2 YFSETQ. The CDR3 is 15 amino acids. J gave up 5 bases and V 4 bases, and 5 bases lay outside the gene matches. In DNA, the CDR3 is TGCGCCAGCAGCGAGGGACTAGCGAGGACCGGGGAGCTGTTTTTT. Residues: CASSEGLARTGELFF.

The V and J genes are TRBV6-5 and TRBJ2-7; tentatively, D is TRBD2 (5 bases). V gave up 6 bases and J gave up 3 bases, with 12 bases separating them. Germline V gives CDR1 MNHEY, CDR2 SVGAGI. The CDR3 length is 13 residues. The CDR3, as DNA: TGTGCCAGCAGCCCCGGAGGAAACTACGAGCAGTACTTC. Protein product: CASSPGGNYEQYF.

This clone was recorded once. This chain connects TRBV7-9 to TRBJ2-7; 10 positions match TRBD2. J gave up 1 base and V 5 bases, and 5 bases lay outside the gene matches. Germline V gene sequence: CDR1 SEHNR, CDR2 FQNEAQ (reference sequence). CDR3 size: 15 residues. CDR3 nucleotides: TGTGCCAGCAGCCCCAGGACTAGCGGTTCCTACGAGCAGTACTTC. As protein: CASSPRTSGSYEQYF.

This rearrangement joins TRBV6-5 to TRBJ1-2, with unresolved D. Trimming left V 5 bases short and J 5 bases short, with 9 bases between. CDR1 MNHEY and CDR2 SVGAGI come from the germline V gene. The CDR3 is 12 amino acids. The CDR3: CASSDRGYGYTF. The CDR3 region has the DNA TGTGCCAGCAGTGACCGCGGGTATGGCTACACCTTC.

This chain links TRBV2 with TRBJ2-1, with a tentative D call TRBD1 (5 bases). V dropped 7 bases and J dropped 6 bases, with 19 bases sitting between them. Looked up from germline, CDR1 is SNHLY and CDR2 is FYNNEI. This CDR3 has 15 residues. The CDR3 is CASKIERGATNEQFF. The DNA for the CDR3 is TGTGCCAGCAAGATAGAAAGGGGCGCGACCAATGAGCAGTTCTTC. Complete variable domain (other parts from reference TRBV2 and TRBJ2-1): EPEVTQTPSHQVTQMGQEVILRCVPISNHLYFYWYRQILGQKVEFLVSFYNNEISEKSEIFDDQFSVERPDGSNFTLKIRSTKLEDSAMYFCASKIERGATNEQFFGPGTRLTVL.

V gene TRBV11-2 combines with J gene TRBJ1-1, with D perhaps TRBD1 (6 bases). Per germline, CDR1 SGHAT and CDR2 FQNNGV. The CDR3 is 17 residues long. V gave up 2 bases and J gave up 3 bases, with 19 bases separating them. The CDR3 sequence: CASSLFLRGGEDTEAFF. Written as DNA, the CDR3 is TGTGCCAGCAGCTTATTTTTAAGAGGGGGTGAGGACACTGAAGCTTTCTTT.

This clone has just one count. The chain employs TRBV7-6 and TRBJ1-5, with 7 bases matching TRBD1. Looked up from germline, CDR1 is SGHVS and CDR2 is FNYEAQ. This CDR3 region has 14 residues. V dropped 5 bases and J dropped 2; count of bases not matched to a gene: 3. This chain's CDR3 is CASSQGDGNQPQHF. CDR3 sequence (DNA): TGTGCCAGCAGCCAGGGGGATGGCAATCAGCCCCAGCATTTT.

The chain is built from TRBV2 and TRBJ1-1, with D maybe TRBD1 (6 bases). The CDR3 has 14 residues. The V and J ends lost 8 bases and 2 bases respectively, with 15 bases between them. CDR1 and CDR2 from the germline V gene are SNHLY and FYNNEI. The CDR3 loop is CASDIAGGNTEAFF. In DNA form, the CDR3 reads TGTGCCAGCGACATTGCGGGGGGCAACACTGAAGCTTTCTTT.

In its sample, this clone was seen a few times. The chain combines TRBV20-1 with TRBJ1-2, with 7 bases fitting TRBD1. In germline, CDR1 is DFQATT, CDR2 SNEGSKA (reference sequence). The CDR3 loop spans 11 amino acids. V shed 6 bases and J 4 bases; nucleotides not matched to a gene: 2. CDR3 DNA: TGCAGTGCAGGGGACAGCTATGGCTACACCTTC. Protein product: CSAGDSYGYTF.

V usage is TRBV27 and J usage is TRBJ1-1; D is ambiguous. The CDR3 has 16 residues. Germline-derived CDR1 and CDR2 are MNHEY and SMNVEV (reference sequence). The ends were cut back, 3 bases at V and 0 bases at J, with 14 bases in the middle. DNA of the CDR3: TGTGCCAGCAGTTTGGTCCCGGGCAGGTTGAACACTGAAGCTTTCTTT. Protein product: CASSLVPGRLNTEAFF.

The rearrangement joins TRBV9 to TRBJ2-2, with 8 nucleotides matching TRBD1. The V and J ends lost 0 bases and 5 bases, in that order; junction bases with no gene match: 6. Germline V gene data show CDR1 as SGDLS and CDR2 as YYNGEE. This CDR3 is built from 16 residues. CDR3 amino acids: CASSVGSDRGTGELFF. The DNA of the CDR3 is TGTGCCAGCAGCGTAGGAAGTGACAGGGGAACCGGGGAGCTGTTTTTT. Full variable domain (rest looked up from reference TRBV9 and TRBJ2-2): DSGVTQTPKHLITATGQRVTLRCSPRSGDLSVYWYQQSLDQGLQFLIQYYNGEERAKGNILERFSAQQFPDLHSELNLSSLELGDSALYFCASSVGSDRGTGELFFGEGSRLTVL.

This chain connects TRBV28 to TRBJ2-5; 14 bases are shared with TRBD2. The CDR3 covers 17 residues. The V gene end was trimmed by 2 bases and the J gene end by 8 bases; junction bases not matched to a gene: 10. Germline assignment: CDR1 MDHEN and CDR2 SYDVKM. CDR3 in DNA: TGTGCCAGCAGTTTAAAGAGCGTCGGACTAGCGGGAGGAACCCAGTACTTC. Amino acids: CASSLKSVGLAGGTQYF.

The chain joins TRBV2 to TRBJ2-5; 8 bases align to TRBD2. This CDR3 has 16 amino acids. From germline, CDR1 is SNHLY and CDR2 FYNNEI. V was pared by 4 bases and J by 1 base, with 8 bases of the junction left unmatched. The DNA of the CDR3 is TGTGCCAGCAGTGCCGGACTAGCTATCTCCCAAGAGACCCAGTACTTC. It is translated as CASSAGLAISQETQYF. The full variable domain, in which reference TRBV2 and TRBJ2-5 provide the parts outside the CDR3, is EPEVTQTPSHQVTQMGQEVILRCVPISNHLYFYWYRQILGQKVEFLVSFYNNEISEKSEIFDDQFSVERPDGSNFTLKIRSTKLEDSAMYFCASSAGLAISQETQYFGPGTRLLVL.

The chain combines TRBV5-1 with TRBJ2-3; D not resolved. V lost 1 base to trimming and J lost 10 bases, with 16 bases between them. CDR1 is SGHRS and CDR2 is YFSETQ in the germline V gene. This CDR3 region has 14 residues. The CDR3 DNA reads TGCGCCAGCAGCTTGTTTTCGGGTCGACCGCCGCAGTATTTT. It specifies CASSLFSGRPPQYF.

The chain joins TRBV6-5 to TRBJ1-1, with D maybe TRBD1 (5 bases). The CDR3 is made up of 15 amino acids. From germline, CDR1 is MNHEY and CDR2 SVGAGI. The ends were cut back, 0 bases at V and 4 bases at J, with 12 bases in the middle. The CDR3 bases are TGTGCCAGCAGTTACTCGAAGGGGTATGGCACTGAAGCTTTCTTT. The encoded protein is CASSYSKGYGTEAFF.

The chain is built from TRBV10-2 and TRBJ2-2, with D unresolved. Looked up from germline, CDR1 is WSHSY and CDR2 is SAAADI. V dropped 6 bases and J dropped 1 base, with 12 bases sitting between them. CDR3 length equals 15 residues. CDR3 amino acids: CASSRATWNTGELFF. The CDR3 DNA is TGCGCCAGCAGCCGCGCGACCTGGAACACCGGGGAGCTGTTTTTT.